This entry lists 19 T cell receptor beta chains sequenced from one sample in a study of T cells in Graves' hyperthyroidism and ophthalmopathy. The TCR beta CDR3 regions underwent amplification using RNA transcripts as the source. The primer set for the first-round RT-PCR of the TCR CDR3 was HTBI. TCRdb fed the multiplex PCR reads into MiXCR, producing one record per CDR3 protein. The data hold hundreds of thousands of distinct CDR3 sequences, with roughly 14% observed a single time. Sequenced material: blood. The receptor set was obtained from a man between 18 and 29 years old with Graves' ophthalmopathy.

This clonotype was seen only a few times. At one boundary the junction diverges from the germline segment, which might be a read error. The chain joins TRBV7-3 to TRBJ2-1; TRBD2 aligns across 10 bases. Looked up from germline, CDR1 is SGHTA and CDR2 is FQGTGA. The CDR3 spans 15 residues. The CDR3 bases are TGTGCCAGCAGCCTGACTAGCGGGCCCTACAATAAGCAGTTCTTC. It encodes CASSLTSGPYNKQFF.

This clonotype was seen at least ten times. V gene TRBV10-1 combines with J gene TRBJ1-6, with 7 bases that match TRBD1. V gave up 6 bases and J gave up 5 bases; unmatched junction bases: 4. The CDR3 loop spans 14 amino acids. Germline loops: CDR1 WNHNN, CDR2 SYGVQD (reference sequence). The CDR3 DNA reads TGCGCCAGCAGGGCCGGGACAGATAATTCACCCCTCCACTTT. Protein product: CASRAGTDNSPLHF.

This clonotype was counted only a few times. The chain links TRBV20-1 to TRBJ1-5; D not certain. V dropped 4 bases and J dropped 5 bases, with 15 bases sitting between them. This CDR3 region has 14 residues. In germline, CDR1 is DFQATT, CDR2 SNEGSKA (reference sequence). CDR3 bases: TGCAGTGCTACGGCCTCTCGGGGTGATCAGCCCCAGCATTTT. It translates to CSATASRGDQPQHF.

This clonotype was detected ten times or more. The chain uses TRBV20-1 and TRBJ2-7; 8 bases agree with TRBD1. V lost 2 bases, J lost 3 bases, and 12 bases stayed unmatched. CDR1 and CDR2 from the germline V gene are DFQATT and SNEGSKA (reference sequence). The CDR3 is made up of 16 amino acids. CDR3 protein: CSARRVSTGGNYEQYF. In nucleotides, the CDR3 is TGCAGTGCTAGACGGGTTTCTACAGGGGGTAACTACGAGCAGTACTTC.

There are many counts of this clonotype. The chain uses TRBV5-1 and TRBJ2-4; no clear D gene. V gave up 0 bases and J gave up 6 bases, with 4 bases separating them. In germline, CDR1 is SGHRS, CDR2 YFSETQ. The CDR3 length is 12 residues. CDR3 DNA: TGCGCCAGCAGCTTGGGTGGAAACATTCAGTACTTC. This encodes CASSLGGNIQYF.

In regard to this clonotype: This may arise from a read error, as a much more abundant clone is one base away. This sequence joins TRBV29-1 and TRBJ2-5; D is perhaps TRBD1 or TRBD2 (6 bases each). This CDR3 region has 15 residues. V lost 4 bases and J 5 bases, leaving 20 bases between the germline ends. Germline-derived CDR1 and CDR2 are SQVTM and ANQGSEA. CDR3 sequence (DNA): TGCAGCGTTGCACCCCGGGACAAGGGAGGCGAGACCCAGTACTTC. It is translated as CSVAPRDKGGETQYF.

This clonotype was seen repeatedly, ten times or more. The chain recombines TRBV12-3 or TRBV12-4 with TRBJ2-3; 8 bases map to TRBD2. The trim removed 6 bases at V and 2 bases at J, leaving 10 bases unmatched. The CDR3 runs to 16 residues. CDR3 protein: CASSRGVAGNTDTQYF. CDR3 DNA: TGTGCCAGCAGCCGGGGGGTAGCGGGGAACACAGATACGCAGTATTTT.

This clonotype was observed at least ten times. The rearrangement uses TRBV5-1 and TRBJ2-2; D is possibly TRBD2 (6 bases). Germline loops: CDR1 SGHRS, CDR2 YFSETQ. The CDR3 is 15 amino acids. Trimming shortened V by 4 bases and J by 1 base, and 11 bases separated the two germline ends. The CDR3 region is CASSPTRGNTGELFF. CDR3 bases: TGCGCCAGCAGCCCGACTAGGGGGAACACCGGGGAGCTGTTTTTT.

The DNA of the CDR3 is TGCGCCAGCAGCCAAGATCAGGGAGGAGGAACTAATGAAAAACTGTTTTTT. Protein: CASSQDQGGGTNEKLFF. The chain couples TRBV4-1 to TRBJ1-4, with D possibly being TRBD1 (5 bases). Trimming pared 0 bases from V and 1 base from J, leaving 12 bases between. CDR1 MGHRA and CDR2 YSYEKL come from the germline V gene. The CDR3 loop spans 17 amino acids.

This clonotype occurred many times. The V gene is TRBV20-1, the J gene TRBJ2-3, with 9 bases fitting TRBD2. Germline V gene sequence: CDR1 DFQATT, CDR2 SNEGSKA (reference sequence). After removal of 6 bases from V and 0 bases from J, the junction contained 7 bases not matched to a gene. This CDR3 spans 15 amino acids. The chain's CDR3 is CSAPRAGGSTDTQYF. The CDR3 coding sequence is TGCAGTGCCCCACGAGCGGGAGGTAGCACAGATACGCAGTATTTT.

This clonotype was seen at least ten times. The chain combines TRBV20-1 with TRBJ1-5; the D gene is possibly TRBD1 (5 bases). V was cut by 0 bases and J by 6 bases, with 9 bases left in between. The CDR3 is 13 residues long. Germline V gene lookup returns CDR1 DFQATT and CDR2 SNEGSKA (reference sequence). The CDR3 protein is CSARDTGGQPQHF. Here the CDR3 DNA reads TGCAGTGCTAGAGATACAGGAGGTCAGCCCCAGCATTTT.

This clonotype showed up many times. This sequence joins TRBV10-3 and TRBJ1-1; D unclear. The germline V gene encodes CDR1 ENHRY and CDR2 SYGVKD. This CDR3 is built from 13 residues. V lost 2 bases to trimming and J lost 6 bases, with 10 bases between them. In DNA form, the CDR3 reads TGTGCCATCAGTGAGGGACCGAGGGCTGAAGCTTTCTTT. Its protein product is CAISEGPRAEAFF.

This clonotype was observed many times. V and J are TRBV7-2 and TRBJ2-7; D may correspond to TRBD1 or TRBD2 (5 bases each). Germline V gene lookup returns CDR1 SGHTA and CDR2 FQGNSA. The CDR3 is 13 residues long. Trimming left V 0 bases short and J 6 bases short, with 9 bases between. Written as DNA, the CDR3 is TGTGCCAGCAGCTTAGCGCCGGGGACCGAGCAGTACTTC. This codes for CASSLAPGTEQYF.

This clonotype occurred many times. The chain uses TRBV12-3 or TRBV12-4 and TRBJ2-2; 7 positions match TRBD1. This CDR3 has 13 residues. V was pared by 6 bases and J by 6 bases, with 4 bases of the junction left unmatched. The CDR3 loop reads CASSLDRSGELFF. In DNA, the CDR3 is TGTGCCAGCAGCCTGGACAGGTCCGGGGAGCTGTTTTTT.

V usage is TRBV30 and J usage is TRBJ2-1; the D gene is possibly TRBD2 (6 bases). The CDR3 has 14 amino acids. Trimming shortened V by 2 bases and J by 2 bases, and 10 bases separated the two germline ends. From germline, CDR1 is GTSNPN and CDR2 SVGIG (reference sequence). Here the CDR3 reads CAWSLGRTYNEQFF. In DNA form, the CDR3 reads TGTGCCTGGAGTTTAGGGAGGACCTACAATGAGCAGTTCTTC.

The chain recombines TRBV11-2 with TRBJ1-2; TRBD1 matches 7 bases. The CDR3 sequence is 13 residues long. The junction had 8 bases not matched to a gene; V was cut back by 5 bases and J by 8 bases. The V gene's germline CDR1 is SGHAT and CDR2 FQNNGV. The CDR3 coding sequence is TGTGCCAGCAGCACGACAGGGTTCGGCGGCTACACCTTC. This codes for CASSTTGFGGYTF.

Many counts were recorded for this clonotype. The gene calls are TRBV20-1 and TRBJ2-5, with D uncertain. V lost 1 base and J 2 bases, leaving 11 bases between the germline ends. Germline V gives CDR1 DFQATT, CDR2 SNEGSKA (reference sequence). The CDR3 extends over 14 amino acids. DNA for the CDR3: TGCAGTGCTAGAGTGGACCTTAGGCAAGAGACCCAGTACTTC. Encoded protein: CSARVDLRQETQYF.

This clonotype showed up many times. J is TRBJ2-7 and V is TRBV11-2; D is possibly TRBD2 (7 bases). Per the germline V gene, CDR1 is SGHAT and CDR2 is FQNNGV. The CDR3 runs to 15 residues. Trimming stripped 4 bases from V and 2 bases from J, with 15 bases between. CDR3 region: CASSSYGGGAYEQYF. CDR3 sequence (DNA): TGTGCCAGCAGCTCCTATGGCGGGGGCGCCTACGAGCAGTACTTC.

This clonotype was counted only a few times. This chain links TRBV20-1 with TRBJ2-7, with 10 bases matching TRBD2. The germline V gene encodes CDR1 DFQATT and CDR2 SNEGSKA (reference sequence). This CDR3 is built from 14 residues. Trimming cost V 5 bases and J 2 bases; bases outside gene matches: 6. CDR3 in DNA: TGCAGTGCTGTTAGCGGGAGGAATACCTACGAGCAGTACTTC. Translated, it gives CSAVSGRNTYEQYF.